The source of this T cell receptor beta chain is a study of blood T cell repertoires in COVID-19. Study information: COVID-19 samples from acute and convalescent phases originated in the United States, Italy and Spain. In each case, the material was cDNA or gDNA derived from T cells, B-cell-depleted T cells, or PBMCs.

As originally analysed: Reference gene primers were amplified, and this amplification served to estimate nucleated cell counts. The repertoire was sequenced with immunoSEQ multiplex PCR; TCRdb's copy has only in-frame clones and lacks some. From that table come the V and J calls and clone size; the DNA was used to work out D and trimming. The sample carries more than 75,000 clones, 88% recorded once. Trimming removed 4 bases from V and 6 bases from J; junction bases left unmatched: 7. The germline V gene encodes CDR1 ENHRY and CDR2 SYGVKD. The CDR3 length is 16 residues. Sequencing input: peripheral blood. The sequence was obtained from a woman in her 70s with acute or convalescent COVID-19. The chain recombines TRBV10-3 with TRBJ1-6; 9 bases map to TRBD1. The CDR3 DNA follows: TGTGCCATCAGTGCGGGACAGGGAATCCTTAATTCACCCCTCCACTTT. This codes for CAISAGQGILNSPLHF.